What follows describes a single T cell receptor beta chain. Its antigen is as yet unknown. TCRdb called the 5' RACE reads again in MiXCR, with one record for every CDR3 protein. Of 650,000 to 800,000 distinct CDR3 sequences in the sample, more than 6.5% were seen once. Germline loops: CDR1 MNHNS, CDR2 SASEGT. This CDR3 spans 13 amino acids. Between the trimmed V and J ends, which lost 3 bases and 5 bases, there was a span of 10 bases. These data originate in a study of identical twins. The donors were all healthy and Caucasian. General study findings and limits: Potential partial confounding of zero-insertion analyses by invariant MAIT and iNKT cells was noted. While abundant cord blood beta clonotypes carried fewer insertions, memory repertoires showed no such pattern. Monozygotic twins shared more out-of-frame TCR alpha than recombination models predicted.

Another study also made use of these data, one on yellow fever vaccine responses in identical twins.

Input material: PBMCs. The rearrangement uses TRBV6-1 and TRBJ2-5; perhaps TRBD1 as D (5 bases). The source of this sequence is a young woman in good health. The CDR3 spells CASSDRAWETQYF. The CDR3 bases are TGTGCCAGCAGTGACAGGGCGTGGGAGACCCAGTACTTC.